The sequence of this T cell receptor (beta chain) was determined in a study of T cells after posttransplantation cyclophosphamide. V lost 6 bases to trimming and J lost 4 bases; unmatched junction nucleotides: 5. Germline-derived CDR1 and CDR2 are SGHDN and FVKESK. This CDR3 has 14 residues. Assay used: immunoSEQ multiplex PCR; TCRdb lists only in-frame clones, some missing. The sample records tens of thousands of clones, 73% being singletons. Specimen: memory CD4+ T cells sorted from PBMCs. This sequence was found in a woman aged 55-69 years in good health, CMV-negative, and a related stem cell transplant donor. The chain uses TRBV14 and TRBJ2-5, with 10 bases that match TRBD2. DNA of the CDR3: TGTGCCAGCAGTCGACTAGCGGGTAGAGAGACCCAGTACTTC. Its protein product is CASSRLAGRETQYF. Filled out from reference TRBV14 and TRBJ2-5, the complete variable domain reads EAGVTQFPSHSVIEKGQTVTLRCDPISGHDNLYWYRRVMGKEIKFLLHFVKESKQDESGMPNNRFLAERTGGTYSTLKVQPAELEDSGVYFCASSRLAGRETQYFGPGTRLLVL.